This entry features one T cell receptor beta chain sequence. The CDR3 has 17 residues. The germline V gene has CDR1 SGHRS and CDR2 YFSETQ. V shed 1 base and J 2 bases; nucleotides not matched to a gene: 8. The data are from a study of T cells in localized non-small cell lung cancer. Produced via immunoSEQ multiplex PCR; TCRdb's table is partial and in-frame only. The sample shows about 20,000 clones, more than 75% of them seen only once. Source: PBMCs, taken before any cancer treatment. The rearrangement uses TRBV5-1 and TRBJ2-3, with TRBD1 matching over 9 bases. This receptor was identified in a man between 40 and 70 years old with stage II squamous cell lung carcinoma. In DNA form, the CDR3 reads TGCGCCAGCAGCTTGCGATCCGGGACAGGGATCACAGATACGCAGTATTTT. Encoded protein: CASSLRSGTGITDTQYF.